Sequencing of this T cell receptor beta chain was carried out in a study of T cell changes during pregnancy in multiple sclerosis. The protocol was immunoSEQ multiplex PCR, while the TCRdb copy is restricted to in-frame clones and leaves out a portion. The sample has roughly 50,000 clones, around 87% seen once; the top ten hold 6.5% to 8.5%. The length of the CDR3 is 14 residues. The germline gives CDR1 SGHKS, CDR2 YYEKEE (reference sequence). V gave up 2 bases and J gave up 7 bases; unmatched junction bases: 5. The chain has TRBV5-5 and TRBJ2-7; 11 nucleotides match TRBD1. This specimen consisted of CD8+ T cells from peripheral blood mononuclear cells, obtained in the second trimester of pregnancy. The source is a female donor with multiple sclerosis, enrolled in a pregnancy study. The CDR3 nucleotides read TGTGCCAGCAGCTTTGGACAGGGGGCTACGGAGCAGTACTTC. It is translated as CASSFGQGATEQYF.